One sample yielded the 13 T cell receptor beta chains listed below, sequenced in a study of CD8+CD57+ T cells in acquired aplastic anemia. Genomic DNA, the template, was used for profiling of the TCR beta VDJ and CDR3. Each CDR3 protein is one row after TCRdb ran MiXCR on the reads. This table has approximately 380,000 distinct CDR3 sequences, 65% to 75% appearing once. The sequenced sample consisted of sorted CD4+, CD8+, or CD8+CD57+ T cells (not recorded which) from PBMCs. The receptors originated from a human donor in good health, serving as a control.

As concerns this clonotype: One end of the junction varies from germline; a read error may be responsible. The rearrangement links TRBV24-1 to TRBJ2-7, with 10 bases aligning to TRBD1. Germline CDR1 is KGHDR and CDR2 is SFDVKD. This CDR3 has 14 amino acids. CDR3 residues: CATKDRGVLASNTF. The CDR3 DNA is TGTGCCACCAAGGACAGGGGGGTCTTGGCGAGCAACACCTTC.

The J gene is TRBJ1-5, the V gene TRBV5-6; D unclear. The CDR3 sequence is 13 residues long. V lost 2 bases, J lost 5 bases, and 8 bases lay in between. CDR1 is SGHDT, CDR2 YYEEEE, per germline. CDR3 DNA: TGTGCCAGCAGCTTATGCGACGATCAGCCCCAGCATTTT. Amino acids: CASSLCDDQPQHF.

This clonotype was seen only a few times. The V call is TRBV7-3, the J call TRBJ2-7; D is unclear. Germline V gives CDR1 SGHTA, CDR2 FQGTGA. The CDR3 is 13 amino acids. Trimming pared 2 bases from V and 2 bases from J, leaving 7 bases between. CDR3 residues: CASSLLSAYEQYF. DNA of the CDR3: TGTGCCAGCAGCTTATTGTCAGCCTACGAGCAGTACTTC.

This chain uses TRBV7-9 with TRBJ1-4; possibly TRBD1 for D (5 bases). The CDR3 contains 14 residues. CDR1 is SEHNR, CDR2 FQNEAQ, per germline (reference sequence). V shed 4 bases and J shed 5 bases, with 11 bases lying between them. CDR3 region: CASSSFRGNEKLFF. The CDR3 DNA is TGTGCCAGCAGCTCGTTCCGGGGGAATGAAAAACTGTTTTTT.

This clonotype is a singleton in its sample. The V and J genes are TRBV5-1 and TRBJ1-2; 7 nucleotides line up with TRBD1. Germline CDR1 reads SGHRS; CDR2 reads YFSETQ. The length of the CDR3 is 14 residues. V was clipped by 5 bases and J by 0 bases; unmatched bases: 4. CDR3 sequence reads: CASREGGSNYGYTF. CDR3 bases: TGCGCCAGCAGGGAAGGGGGCTCTAACTATGGCTACACCTTC. Variable domain in full (rest from reference TRBV5-1 and TRBJ1-2): KAGVTQTPRYLIKTRGQQVTLSCSPISGHRSVSWYQQTPGQGLQFLFEYFSETQRNKGNFPGRFSGRQFSNSRSEMNVSTLELGDSALYLCASREGGSNYGYTFGSGTRLTVV.

Comment on this clonotype: One end of the junction varies from germline; a read error may be responsible. V and J are TRBV7-9 and TRBJ2-5; no clear D gene. CDR1 is SEHNR, CDR2 FQNEAQ, per germline (reference sequence). The CDR3 covers 13 residues. The CDR3 here is CATSFETKENQYF. The CDR3, as DNA: TGCGCCACCAGCTTCGAGACGAAAGAGAACCAGTACTTC.

This clonotype was seen just once. This chain uses TRBV6-5 with TRBJ1-4; D unclear. The CDR3 loop spans 14 amino acids. Per germline, CDR1 MNHEY and CDR2 SVGAGI. The ends were cut back, 10 bases at V and 4 bases at J, with 16 bases in the middle. CDR3 residues: CATWPDTINEKLFF. CDR3 nucleotides: TGTGCCACCTGGCCTGACACGATTAATGAAAAACTGTTTTTT.

On this clonotype: Sequence at one end of the junction differs from germline and may be a read error. The genes are TRBV7-8 and TRBJ2-7; 7 nucleotides agree with TRBD1. The CDR3 contains 13 residues. The germline CDR1 and CDR2 sequences are SGHVS and FQNEAQ. CDR3 protein: CASSLRDSYVQYF. The CDR3 DNA sequence: TGTGCCAGCAGCTTACGGGACAGCTACGTGCAGTACTTC.

The chain recombines TRBV12-3 or TRBV12-4 with TRBJ2-1; 10 nucleotides agree with TRBD2. This CDR3 comprises 15 residues. Trimming took 1 base from V and 4 from J; bases not matched to a gene: 1. CDR3 in amino acids: CASSLGSGGYNEQFF. CDR3 bases: TGTGCCAGCAGTTTAGGTAGCGGGGGGTACAATGAGCAGTTCTTC.

Comments on this clonotype: A much larger clone lies one base from this, so it may be a read error. DNA of the CDR3: TGCGCCAGCAGCCAAGGACCGATGCGGGGGCGGGGTGAAAAACTGTTTTTT. It is translated as CASSQGPMRGRGEKLFF. This sequence joins TRBV5-1 and TRBJ1-4; D is possibly TRBD1 (6 bases). Germline V lookup: CDR1 SGHRS, CDR2 YFSETQ. V was trimmed by 4 bases and J by 7 bases, leaving 23 bases between them. There are 17 residues in the CDR3. The entire variable domain, with the rest obtained from reference TRBV5-1 and TRBJ1-4, is as follows: KAGVTQTPRYLIKTRGQQVTLSCSPISGHRSVSWYQQTPGQGLQFLFEYFSETQRNKGNFPGRFSGRQFSNSRSEMNVSTLELGDSALYLCASSQGPMRGRGEKLFFGSGTQLSVL.

Details on this clonotype: The CDR3 end shows no conserved phenylalanine or tryptophan, and so a read error is likely. It is unclear where the CDR3 begins or ends on the DNA, so no DNA is shown, and the CDR3 is as TCRdb lists it. The chain links TRBV7-3 to TRBJ1-1; the DNA was not used to check the table's D call, TRBD1. CDR1 is SGHTA and CDR2 is FQGTGA in the germline V gene. The CDR3 is 13 residues long, counting both termini. This CDR3 is CASRGTGNGYTFV.

The CDR3 protein is CASSRGGSNQPLHF. The CDR3 DNA follows: TGTGCCAGCAGTAGAGGCGGGAGCAATCAGCCCCTCCACTTT. The genes are TRBV7-8 and TRBJ1-6; D remains ambiguous. This CDR3 region has 14 residues. Germline CDR1 and CDR2: SGHVS and FQNEAQ. The V end was cut by 6 bases, the J end by 13 bases, with 19 bases between.

With regard to this clonotype: One junction end does not reproduce the germline sequence, and a read error may be involved. The chain employs TRBV12-3 or TRBV12-4 and TRBJ2-2; 9 positions agree with TRBD2. There are 14 residues in the CDR3. The CDR3 loop reads CASSLAGNTGELFF. The CDR3 DNA reads TGTGCCAGCAGCCTAGCGGGGAACACCGGGGAGCTGTTTTTC.